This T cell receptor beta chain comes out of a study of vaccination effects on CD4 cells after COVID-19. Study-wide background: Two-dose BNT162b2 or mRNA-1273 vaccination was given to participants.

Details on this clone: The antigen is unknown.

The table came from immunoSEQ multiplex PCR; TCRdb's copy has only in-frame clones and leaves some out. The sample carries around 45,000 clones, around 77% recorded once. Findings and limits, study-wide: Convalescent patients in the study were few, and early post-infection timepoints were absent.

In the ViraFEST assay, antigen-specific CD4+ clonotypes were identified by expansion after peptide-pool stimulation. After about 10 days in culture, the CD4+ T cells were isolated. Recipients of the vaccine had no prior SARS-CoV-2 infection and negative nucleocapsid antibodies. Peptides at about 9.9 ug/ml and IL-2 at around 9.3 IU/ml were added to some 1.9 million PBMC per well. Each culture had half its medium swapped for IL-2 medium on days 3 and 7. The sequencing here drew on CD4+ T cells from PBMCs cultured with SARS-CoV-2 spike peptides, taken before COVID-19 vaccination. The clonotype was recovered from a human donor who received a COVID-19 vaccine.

The CDR3 spells CSVELIETQYF. CDR3 DNA: TGCAGCGTTGAGCTGATCGAGACCCAGTACTTC. This sequence joins TRBV29-1 and TRBJ2-5; D is uncertain. Germline loops: CDR1 SQVTM, CDR2 ANQGSEA. V lost 3 bases and J 5 bases, leaving 7 bases between the germline ends. This CDR3 has 11 amino acids.